This is a list of T cell receptor beta chains from one sample in a study of cytomegalovirus exposure and HLA in healthy donors. Produced via immunoSEQ multiplex PCR; TCRdb's table is partial and in-frame only. The table has some 120,000 clones, about 86% seen once. Sequencing was carried out using PBMCs. The receptors stem from a woman aged 30 to 39 in good health and CMV-seronegative. CDR3s include the opening cysteine and the closing phenylalanine or tryptophan.

J	V	CDR3
TRBJ2-1	TRBV19	CASSAWTSGRGNEQFF
TRBJ1-2	TRBV6-5	CASSYSDRDDYGYTF
TRBJ2-3	TRBV29-1	CSVEEWLEAGGATDTQYF
TRBJ1-1	TRBV28	CASSLTGRTEAFF
TRBJ1-5	TRBV10-3	CAISESSQEGNQPQHF
TRBJ1-2	TRBV15	CATSRATSYGYTF
TRBJ2-3	TRBV7-3	CASSSGLSYSTDTQYF
TRBJ1-1	TRBV5-1	CASSYSGGTGTEAFF
TRBJ2-7	TRBV2	CASSARRATYEQYF
TRBJ2-1	TRBV6-4	CARWSDQFTYNEQFF
TRBJ1-2	TRBV6-5	CASSSGGNYGYTF
TRBJ2-1	TRBV10-2	CASTDTRTGLSNEQFF
TRBJ1-4	TRBV10-1	CASSGGQGGEKLFF
TRBJ2-7	TRBV7-8	CASSLGTGGSDISYEQYF
TRBJ2-5	TRBV10-3	CAISESLLAKETQYF
TRBJ2-5	TRBV5-1	CASSDWLAGGASAETQYF
TRBJ2-7	TRBV13	CASSLEGVTYEQYF
TRBJ2-7	TRBV7-8	CASSLHWRQGGGSYEQYF
TRBJ2-3	TRBV5-1	CASRDGHWGGETDTQYF
TRBJ2-7	TRBV19	CASSRTSGTYEQYF
TRBJ1-5	TRBV6-1	CASSELIQGGQPQHF
TRBJ2-1	TRBV9	CASSIGGANNEQFF
TRBJ2-7	TRBV27	CASSLRRSYEQYF
TRBJ2-1	TRBV9	CASSVVGGGEQFF